Below are 19 T cell receptor beta chains sequenced from a single sample in a study of blood T cell repertoires in COVID-19. Sequencing was performed with immunoSEQ multiplex PCR; in TCRdb, only in-frame clones are kept and a portion is missing. This sample has 24,000 or so clones, with around 86% found just once. Sample: peripheral blood. These receptors came from a woman over 75 with acute or convalescent COVID-19.

The chain combines TRBV5-1 with TRBJ1-5; D not resolved. The V end lost 2 bases, the J end lost 2 bases, and 5 bases lay between the germline ends. This CDR3 has 13 residues. Germline V CDR1 and CDR2: SGHRS, YFSETQ. The CDR3 DNA sequence: TGCGCCAGCAGCTTTGAGGGCAATCAGCCCCAGCATTTT. Translating gives CASSFEGNQPQHF.

This sequence joins TRBV7-6 and TRBJ2-2; 14 nucleotides match TRBD2. The CDR3 runs to 20 residues. The germline CDR1 and CDR2 sequences are SGHVS and FNYEAQ. The junction had 10 bases not matched to a gene; V was cut back by 0 bases and J by 4 bases. This CDR3 is CASSLARGTSGGFSTGELFF. CDR3 nucleotides: TGTGCCAGCAGCTTAGCGCGGGGGACTAGCGGGGGTTTTTCCACCGGGGAGCTGTTTTTT.

V and J are TRBV2 and TRBJ2-3; D gene uncertain. Germline CDR1 reads SNHLY; CDR2 reads FYNNEI. This CDR3 region has 14 residues. The V and J ends lost 5 bases and 2 bases respectively, with 11 bases between them. CDR3 nucleotides: TGTGCCAGCAGTATCTATCTAGTCACAGATACGCAGTATTTT. Encoded protein: CASSIYLVTDTQYF.

V and J are TRBV6-5 and TRBJ2-1, with TRBD2 identical over 8 bases. CDR1 is MNHEY and CDR2 is SVGAGI in the germline V gene. CDR3 length: 15 amino acids. Trimming cost V 6 bases and J 0 bases; bases outside gene matches: 4. CDR3 sequence reads: CASSVAGSSYNEQFF. CDR3 bases: TGTGCCAGCAGCGTAGCGGGGAGCTCCTACAATGAGCAGTTCTTC.

The J gene is TRBJ2-2, the V gene TRBV24-1; 8 bases line up with TRBD1. With 0 bases clipped from V and 3 bases from J, the junction kept 5 bases outside the gene matches. The CDR3 has 17 residues. The germline V gene encodes CDR1 KGHDR and CDR2 SFDVKD. The CDR3 DNA follows: TGTGCCACCAGTGATTTGCCAGGACAGGGAGACACCGGGGAGCTGTTTTTT. It encodes CATSDLPGQGDTGELFF.

The rearrangement joins TRBV29-1 to TRBJ1-4, with TRBD1 as a possible D gene (5 bases). The length of the CDR3 is 13 residues. CDR1 is SQVTM, CDR2 ANQGSEA, per germline. V was cut by 5 bases and J by 7 bases, with 14 bases left in between. Here the CDR3 reads CSVYGGVLEKLFF. The CDR3 nucleotides are TGCAGCGTTTACGGGGGTGTACTTGAAAAACTGTTTTTT. The full variable domain, in which reference TRBV29-1 and TRBJ1-4 provide the parts outside the CDR3, is SAVISQKPSRDICQRGTSLTIQCQVDSQVTMMFWYRQQPGQSLTLIATANQGSEATYESGFVIDKFPISRPNLTFSTLTVSNMSPEDSSIYLCSVYGGVLEKLFFGSGTQLSVL.

The sample holds one count of this clone. CDR3 DNA sequence: TGCGCCAGCAGACTTGGTGGACTACGCCTCACAGATACGCAGTATTTT. Residues: CASRLGGLRLTDTQYF. The chain couples TRBV5-1 to TRBJ2-3; TRBD2 is a possible D gene (6 bases). V was shortened by 5 bases and J by 2 bases, with 18 bases between the two germline ends. This CDR3 is built from 16 residues. From germline, CDR1 is SGHRS and CDR2 YFSETQ.

The chain employs TRBV19 and TRBJ1-1; 9 nucleotides line up with TRBD1. Trimming cost V 6 bases and J 4 bases; bases outside gene matches: 6. From germline, CDR1 is LNHDA and CDR2 SQIVND (reference sequence). The CDR3 is made up of 14 amino acids. For the CDR3, the DNA is TGTGCCAGTAGCTTGACAGGGGGTATCACTGAAGCTTTCTTT. Residues: CASSLTGGITEAFF.

The chain joins TRBV12-3 or TRBV12-4 to TRBJ2-1; D may be TRBD1 (5 bases). Trimming shortened V by 7 bases and J by 5 bases, and 9 bases separated the two germline ends. The CDR3 spans 12 residues. The CDR3 DNA reads TGTGCCAGCAACAGGTTCAACAATGAGCAGTTCTTC. Protein sequence: CASNRFNNEQFF.

The CDR3 loop is CASSFNQGAGNTEAFF. Written as DNA, the CDR3 is TGTGCCAGTAGCTTTAACCAGGGAGCGGGGAACACTGAAGCTTTCTTT. The chain has TRBV19 and TRBJ1-1; maybe TRBD1 (5 bases). The V end was cut by 6 bases, the J end by 1 base, with 18 bases between. This CDR3 region has 16 residues. CDR1 is LNHDA, CDR2 SQIVND, per germline (reference sequence).

This clone occurred a few times. This chain joins TRBV4-3 and TRBJ1-2; 7 positions match TRBD1. Germline values: CDR1 LGHNA, CDR2 YSLEER. The CDR3 covers 13 residues. Trimming at V came to 4 bases and at J to 5 bases, leaving 4 bases not matched to a gene. For the CDR3, the DNA is TGCGCCAGCAGCCCGGGACAGACGTATGGCTACACCTTC. This encodes CASSPGQTYGYTF.

The rearrangement joins TRBV5-4 to TRBJ2-5; TRBD2 matches at 13 bases. Germline loops: CDR1 SGHNT, CDR2 YYREEE (reference sequence). V lost 4 bases and J lost 1; bases outside the gene matches: 4. This CDR3 has 16 residues. This CDR3 reads CASSVGLAGPQETQYF. In nucleotides, the CDR3 is TGTGCCAGCAGCGTGGGACTAGCGGGGCCCCAAGAGACCCAGTACTTC.

The gene calls are TRBV23-1 and TRBJ2-2; 10 nucleotides line up with TRBD1. TRBV23-1 is an ORF for which the function is uncertain. Trimming took 0 bases from V and 6 from J; bases not matched to a gene: 13. This CDR3 has 19 amino acids. The CDR3 DNA reads as TGCGCCAGCAGTCAATCGCCCGTCCGGGACAGGGGTCTGTCCGGGGAGCTGTTTTTT. It is translated as CASSQSPVRDRGLSGELFF.

V and J are TRBV3-1 (or the pseudogene TRBV3-2) and TRBJ1-5; D unresolved. The CDR3 has 13 residues. Germline V CDR1 and CDR2: LGHDT, YNNKEL (reference sequence). Trimming removed 5 bases at V and 6 bases at J, with 11 bases between. This chain's CDR3 is CASSYSEGQPQHF. The CDR3 nucleotides read TGTGCCAGCAGCTACAGTGAGGGTCAGCCCCAGCATTTT.

This clone was detected only once. The rearrangement links TRBV18 to TRBJ2-7; weak D call: TRBD1 (5 bases). Germline V gene data show CDR1 as KGHSH and CDR2 as LQKENI. The CDR3 length is 13 residues. The ends were cut back, 3 bases at V and 3 bases at J, with 9 bases in the middle. The CDR3 loop is CASSPQGYYEQYF. The DNA of the CDR3 is TGTGCCAGCTCACCGCAGGGATACTACGAGCAGTACTTC.

J is TRBJ2-7 and V is TRBV6-2 or TRBV6-3; D perhaps matches TRBD2 (6 bases). CDR1 and CDR2 from the germline V gene are MNHEY and SVGEGT. Deletions cut 5 bases from V and 4 bases from J, with 6 bases between. CDR3 length equals 11 residues. CDR3 nucleotide sequence: TGTGCCAGCAGTCGGGGGTACGAGCAGTACTTC. Translation gives CASSRGYEQYF.

The chain links TRBV18 to TRBJ1-5; D gene unclear. The ends were cut back, 2 bases at V and 2 bases at J, with 10 bases in the middle. CDR1 and CDR2 (germline): KGHSH, LQKENI. CDR3 size: 15 residues. The CDR3 loop reads CASSPAGAGNQPQHF. The CDR3, as DNA: TGTGCCAGCTCACCAGCGGGAGCGGGCAATCAGCCCCAGCATTTT.

J is TRBJ1-6 and V is TRBV5-1; D perhaps matches TRBD1 (5 bases). Germline-derived CDR1 and CDR2 are SGHRS and YFSETQ. Trimming took 0 bases from V and 6 from J, leaving 7 bases between them. This CDR3 has 14 amino acids. CDR3 residues: CASSLGQRNSPLHF. The CDR3 DNA reads as TGCGCCAGCAGCTTGGGACAGCGTAATTCACCCCTCCACTTT.

The chain couples TRBV7-2 to TRBJ2-6, with D possibly TRBD2 on 7 matching bases. The CDR3 consists of 16 residues. CDR1 SGHTA and CDR2 FQGNSA come from the germline V gene. Trimming left V 2 bases short and J 0 bases short, with 8 bases between. The CDR3 DNA reads as TGTGCCAGCAGCTTAAGGGGGGGCTCTGGGGCCAACGTCCTGACTTTC. Encoded protein: CASSLRGGSGANVLTF. Complete variable domain (other parts from reference TRBV7-2 and TRBJ2-6): GAGVSQSPSNKVTEKGKDVELRCDPISGHTALYWYRQSLGQGLEFLIYFQGNSAPDKSGLPSDRFSAERTGGSVSTLTIQRTQQEDSAVYLCASSLRGGSGANVLTFGAGSRLTVL.